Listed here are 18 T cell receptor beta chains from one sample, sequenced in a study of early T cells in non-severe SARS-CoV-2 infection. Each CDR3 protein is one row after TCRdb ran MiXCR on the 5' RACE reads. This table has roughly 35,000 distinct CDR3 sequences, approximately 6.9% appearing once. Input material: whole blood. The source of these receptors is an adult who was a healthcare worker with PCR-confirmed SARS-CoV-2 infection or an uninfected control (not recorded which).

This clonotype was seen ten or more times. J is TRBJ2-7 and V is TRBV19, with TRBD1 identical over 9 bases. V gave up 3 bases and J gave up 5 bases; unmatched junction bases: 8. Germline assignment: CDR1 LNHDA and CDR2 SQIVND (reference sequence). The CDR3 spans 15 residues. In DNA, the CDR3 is TGTGCCAGTAGTATTGTCGGGACAGGGCCGGACGAGCAGTACTTC. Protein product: CASSIVGTGPDEQYF.

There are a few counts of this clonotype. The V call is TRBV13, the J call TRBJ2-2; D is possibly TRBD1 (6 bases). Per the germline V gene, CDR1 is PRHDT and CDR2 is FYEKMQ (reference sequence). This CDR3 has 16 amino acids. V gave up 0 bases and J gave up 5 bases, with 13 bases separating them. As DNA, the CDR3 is TGTGCCAGCAGCTTAGGGCCAGGGGCGACGACCGGGGAGCTGTTTTTT. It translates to CASSLGPGATTGELFF.

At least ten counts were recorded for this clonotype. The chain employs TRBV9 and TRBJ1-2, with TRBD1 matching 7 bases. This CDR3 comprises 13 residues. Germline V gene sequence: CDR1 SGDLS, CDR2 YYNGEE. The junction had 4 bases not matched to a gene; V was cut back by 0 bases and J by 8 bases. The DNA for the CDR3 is TGTGCCAGCAGCGTAGAGGGGGCTGCGGGCTACACCTTC. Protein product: CASSVEGAAGYTF.

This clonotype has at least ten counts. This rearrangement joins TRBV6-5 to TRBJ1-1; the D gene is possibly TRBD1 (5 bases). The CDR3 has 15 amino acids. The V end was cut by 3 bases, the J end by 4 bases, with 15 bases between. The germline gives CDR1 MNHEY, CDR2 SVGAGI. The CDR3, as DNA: TGTGCCAGCAGTTATAAGGGAATCGGGGCCACTGAAGCTTTCTTT. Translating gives CASSYKGIGATEAFF.

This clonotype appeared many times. CDR3 in DNA: TGTGCCAGCAGCTTAGAAGCGGGCGAGCAGTACTTC. It is translated as CASSLEAGEQYF. The chain combines TRBV11-3 with TRBJ2-7; D is possibly TRBD2 (6 bases). The CDR3 consists of 12 residues. V was trimmed by 0 bases and J by 6 bases, leaving 6 bases between them. CDR1 SGHNT and CDR2 YENEEA come from the germline V gene.

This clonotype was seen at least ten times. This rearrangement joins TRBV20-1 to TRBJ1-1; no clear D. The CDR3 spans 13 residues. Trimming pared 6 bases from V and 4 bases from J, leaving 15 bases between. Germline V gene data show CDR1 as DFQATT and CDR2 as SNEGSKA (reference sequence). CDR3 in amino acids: CSAEGSAGTEAFF. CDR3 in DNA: TGCAGTGCAGAGGGCAGCGCCGGCACTGAAGCTTTCTTT.

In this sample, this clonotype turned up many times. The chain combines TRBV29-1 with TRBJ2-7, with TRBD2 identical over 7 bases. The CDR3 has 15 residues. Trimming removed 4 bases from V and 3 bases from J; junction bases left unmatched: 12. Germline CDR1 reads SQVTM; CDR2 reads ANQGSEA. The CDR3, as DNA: TGCAGCGTTGCTGGAGGGAGGGAGAATCTCTACGAGCAGTACTTC. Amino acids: CSVAGGRENLYEQYF.

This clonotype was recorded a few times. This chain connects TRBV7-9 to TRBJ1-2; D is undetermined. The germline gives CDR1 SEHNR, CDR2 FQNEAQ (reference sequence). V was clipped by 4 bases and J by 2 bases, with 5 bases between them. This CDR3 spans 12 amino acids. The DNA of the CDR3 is TGTGCCAGCAGCTATGACAACTATGGCTACACCTTC. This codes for CASSYDNYGYTF.

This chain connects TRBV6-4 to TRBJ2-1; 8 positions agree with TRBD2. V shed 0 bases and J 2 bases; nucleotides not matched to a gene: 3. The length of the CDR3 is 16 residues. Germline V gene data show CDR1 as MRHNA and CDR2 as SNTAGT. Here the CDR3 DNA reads TGTGCCAGCAGTGACTCGGGACTAGGTACCTACAATGAGCAGTTCTTC. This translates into CASSDSGLGTYNEQFF.

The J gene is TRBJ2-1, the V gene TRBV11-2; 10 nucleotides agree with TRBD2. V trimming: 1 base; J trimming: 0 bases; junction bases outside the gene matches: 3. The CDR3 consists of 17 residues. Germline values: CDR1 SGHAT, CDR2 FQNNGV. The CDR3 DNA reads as TGTGCCAGCAGCTTAGGGACTAGCGGAGTCTCCTACAATGAGCAGTTCTTC. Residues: CASSLGTSGVSYNEQFF.

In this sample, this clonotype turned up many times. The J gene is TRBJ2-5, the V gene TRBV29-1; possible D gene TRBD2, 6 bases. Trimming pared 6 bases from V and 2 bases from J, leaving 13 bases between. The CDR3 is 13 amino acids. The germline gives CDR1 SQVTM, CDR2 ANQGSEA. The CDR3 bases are TGCAGCGTCGGCAGGACTACGCAAGAGACCCAGTACTTC. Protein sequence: CSVGRTTQETQYF. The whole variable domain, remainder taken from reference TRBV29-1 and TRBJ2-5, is SAVISQKPSRDICQRGTSLTIQCQVDSQVTMMFWYRQQPGQSLTLIATANQGSEATYESGFVIDKFPISRPNLTFSTLTVSNMSPEDSSIYLCSVGRTTQETQYFGPGTRLLVL.

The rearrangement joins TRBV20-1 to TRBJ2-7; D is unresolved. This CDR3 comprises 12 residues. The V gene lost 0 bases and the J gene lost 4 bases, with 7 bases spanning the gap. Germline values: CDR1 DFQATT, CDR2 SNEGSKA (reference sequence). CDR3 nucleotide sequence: TGCAGTGCTAGAGATGTGAGTTACGAGCAGTACTTC. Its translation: CSARDVSYEQYF.

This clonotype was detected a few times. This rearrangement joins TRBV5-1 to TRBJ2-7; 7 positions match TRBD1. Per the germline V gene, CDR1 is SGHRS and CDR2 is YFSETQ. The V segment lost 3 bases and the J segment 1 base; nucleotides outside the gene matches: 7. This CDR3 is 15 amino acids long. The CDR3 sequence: CASSSGQTGSYEQYF. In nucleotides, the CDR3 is TGCGCCAGCAGCTCGGGACAGACGGGGTCCTACGAGCAGTACTTC.

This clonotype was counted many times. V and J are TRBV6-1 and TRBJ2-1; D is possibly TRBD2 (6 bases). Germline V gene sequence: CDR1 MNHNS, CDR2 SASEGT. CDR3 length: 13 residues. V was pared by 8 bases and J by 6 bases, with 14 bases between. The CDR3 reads CASVRESGNEQFF. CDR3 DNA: TGTGCCAGCGTTCGGGAGTCGGGCAATGAGCAGTTCTTC.

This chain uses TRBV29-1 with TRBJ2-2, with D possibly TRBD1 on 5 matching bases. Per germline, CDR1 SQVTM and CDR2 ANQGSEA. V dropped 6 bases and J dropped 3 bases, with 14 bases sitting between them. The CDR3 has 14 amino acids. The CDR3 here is CSVYDRVDTGELFF. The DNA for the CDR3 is TGCAGCGTGTATGACAGAGTAGACACCGGGGAGCTGTTTTTT.

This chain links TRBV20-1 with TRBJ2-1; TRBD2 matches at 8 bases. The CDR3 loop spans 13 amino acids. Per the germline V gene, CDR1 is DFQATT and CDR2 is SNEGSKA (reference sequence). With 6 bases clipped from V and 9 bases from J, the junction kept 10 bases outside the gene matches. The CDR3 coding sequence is TGCAGTGCAAACGGACTAGCAACAAGTGAGCAGTTCTTC. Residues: CSANGLATSEQFF.

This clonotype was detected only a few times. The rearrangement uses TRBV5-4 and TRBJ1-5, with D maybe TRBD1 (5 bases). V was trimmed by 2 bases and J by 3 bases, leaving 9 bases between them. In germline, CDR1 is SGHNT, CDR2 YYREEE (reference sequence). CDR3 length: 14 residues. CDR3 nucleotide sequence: TGTGCCAGCAGCTTAGGAGGGACCAATCAGCCCCAGCATTTT. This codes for CASSLGGTNQPQHF. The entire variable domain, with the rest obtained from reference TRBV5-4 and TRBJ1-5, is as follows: ETGVTQSPTHLIKTRGQQVTLRCSSQSGHNTVSWYQQALGQGPQFIFQYYREEENGRGNFPPRFSGLQFPNYSSELNVNALELDDSALYLCASSLGGTNQPQHFGDGTRLSIL.

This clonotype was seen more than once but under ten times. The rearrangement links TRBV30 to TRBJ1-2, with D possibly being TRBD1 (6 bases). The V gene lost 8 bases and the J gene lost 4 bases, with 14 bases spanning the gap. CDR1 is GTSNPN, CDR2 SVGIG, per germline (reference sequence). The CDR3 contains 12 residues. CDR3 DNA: TGTGCCGGGCGAGGGGGGGCCTATGGCTACACCTTC. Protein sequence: CAGRGGAYGYTF.